This T cell receptor (beta chain) was captured by sequencing in a study of cytomegalovirus exposure and HLA in healthy donors. Points from the study as a whole: Most TCR beta V segments were productive about 87% or about 30% of the time in an earlier analysis.

In regard to this clone: What it binds is unknown.

In the PCR, 60 Vbeta and 13 Jbeta primers were used. Assay: immunoSEQ multiplex PCR; the TCRdb copy retains only in-frame clones and omits some. The sample consists of 150,000 to 200,000 clones, about 75% of them appearing once. Between the trimmed V and J ends, which lost 7 bases and 0 bases, there was a span of 12 bases. The CDR3 is 14 residues long. Germline CDR1 reads SQVTM; CDR2 reads ANQGSEA. This sequence originates from a man aged 45 to 65 in good health and CMV-seropositive. The sequencing sample was made of PBMCs. V and J are TRBV29-1 and TRBJ2-2; D perhaps matches TRBD1 (5 bases). CDR3 sequence: CSATIGANTGELFF. Written as DNA, the CDR3 is TGCAGCGCCACCATAGGGGCGAACACCGGGGAGCTGTTTTTT.